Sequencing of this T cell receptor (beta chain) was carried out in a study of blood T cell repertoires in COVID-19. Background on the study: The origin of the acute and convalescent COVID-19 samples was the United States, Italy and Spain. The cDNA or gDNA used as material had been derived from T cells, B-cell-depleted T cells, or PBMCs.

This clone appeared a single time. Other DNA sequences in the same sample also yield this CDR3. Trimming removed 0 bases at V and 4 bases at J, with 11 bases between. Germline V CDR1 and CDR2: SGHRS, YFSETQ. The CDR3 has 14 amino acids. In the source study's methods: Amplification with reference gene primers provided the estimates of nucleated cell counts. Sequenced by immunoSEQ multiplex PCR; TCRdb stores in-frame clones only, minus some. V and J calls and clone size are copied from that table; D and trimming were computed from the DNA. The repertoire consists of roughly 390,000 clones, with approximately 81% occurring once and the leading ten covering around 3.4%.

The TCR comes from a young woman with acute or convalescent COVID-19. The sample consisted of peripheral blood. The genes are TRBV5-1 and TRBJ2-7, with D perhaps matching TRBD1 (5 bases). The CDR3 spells CASSLGQGIYEQYF. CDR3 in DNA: TGCGCCAGCAGCTTGGGCCAGGGAATTTACGAGCAGTACTTC. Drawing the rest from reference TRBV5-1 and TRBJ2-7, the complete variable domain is KAGVTQTPRYLIKTRGQQVTLSCSPISGHRSVSWYQQTPGQGLQFLFEYFSETQRNKGNFPGRFSGRQFSNSRSEMNVSTLELGDSALYLCASSLGQGIYEQYFGPGTRLTVT.